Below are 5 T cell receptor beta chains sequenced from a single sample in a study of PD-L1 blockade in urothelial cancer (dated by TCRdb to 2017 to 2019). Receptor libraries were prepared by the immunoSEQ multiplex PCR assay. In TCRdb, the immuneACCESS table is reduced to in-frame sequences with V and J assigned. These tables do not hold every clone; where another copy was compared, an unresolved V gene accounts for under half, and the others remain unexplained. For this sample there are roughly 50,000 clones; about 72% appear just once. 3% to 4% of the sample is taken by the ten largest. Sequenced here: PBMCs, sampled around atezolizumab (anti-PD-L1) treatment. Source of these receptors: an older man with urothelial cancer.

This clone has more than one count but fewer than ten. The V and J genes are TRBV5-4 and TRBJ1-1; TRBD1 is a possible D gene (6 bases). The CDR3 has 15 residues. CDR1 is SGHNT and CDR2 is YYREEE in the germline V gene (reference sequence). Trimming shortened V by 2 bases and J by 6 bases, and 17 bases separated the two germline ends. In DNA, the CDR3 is TGTGCCAGCAGCTTCCCGGGACATATTGGATCTGAAGCTTTCTTT. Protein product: CASSFPGHIGSEAFF.

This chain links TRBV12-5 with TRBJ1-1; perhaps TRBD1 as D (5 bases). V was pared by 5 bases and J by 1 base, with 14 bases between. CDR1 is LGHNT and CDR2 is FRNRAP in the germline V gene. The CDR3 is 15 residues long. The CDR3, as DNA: TGTGCTAGTGGTGCGGAGGGGCCGGGGAACACTGAAGCTTTCTTT. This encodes CASGAEGPGNTEAFF.

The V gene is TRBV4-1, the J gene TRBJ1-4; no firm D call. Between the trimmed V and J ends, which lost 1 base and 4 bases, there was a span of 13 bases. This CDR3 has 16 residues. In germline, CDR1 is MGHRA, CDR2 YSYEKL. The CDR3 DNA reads TGCGCCAGCAGCCAAGCAACGGCGGGATATAATGAAAAACTGTTTTTT. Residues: CASSQATAGYNEKLFF.

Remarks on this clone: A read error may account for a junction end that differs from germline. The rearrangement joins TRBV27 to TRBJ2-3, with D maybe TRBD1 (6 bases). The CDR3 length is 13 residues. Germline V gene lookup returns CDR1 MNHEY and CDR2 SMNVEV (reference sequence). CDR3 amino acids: CPRRGTRTDTQYF. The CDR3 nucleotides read TGCCCTCGAAGGGGGACGCGGACAGATACGCAGTATTTT.

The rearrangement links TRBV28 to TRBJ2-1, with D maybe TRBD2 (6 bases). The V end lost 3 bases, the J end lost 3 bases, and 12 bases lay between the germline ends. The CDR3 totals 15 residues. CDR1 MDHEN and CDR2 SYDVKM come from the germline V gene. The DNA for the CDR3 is TGTGCCAGCAGTTTCTCACTAGCAGACTACAATGAGCAGTTCTTC. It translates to CASSFSLADYNEQFF.